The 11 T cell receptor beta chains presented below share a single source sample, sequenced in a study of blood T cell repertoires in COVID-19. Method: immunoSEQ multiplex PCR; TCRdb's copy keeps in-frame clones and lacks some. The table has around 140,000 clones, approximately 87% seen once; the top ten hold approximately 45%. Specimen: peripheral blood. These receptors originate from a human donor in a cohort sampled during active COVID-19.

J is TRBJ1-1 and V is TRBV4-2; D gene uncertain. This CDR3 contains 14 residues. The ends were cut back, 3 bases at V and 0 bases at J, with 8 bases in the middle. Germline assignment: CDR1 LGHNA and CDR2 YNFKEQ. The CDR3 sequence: CASSHQQVNTEAFF. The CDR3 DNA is TGTGCCAGCAGCCACCAACAAGTGAACACTGAAGCTTTCTTT.

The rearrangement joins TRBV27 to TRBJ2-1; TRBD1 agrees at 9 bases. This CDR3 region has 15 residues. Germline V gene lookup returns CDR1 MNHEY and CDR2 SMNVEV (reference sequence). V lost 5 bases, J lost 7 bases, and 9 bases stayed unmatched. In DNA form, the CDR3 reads TGTGCCAGCAGTGTACCGGGACAGGGTGGAAATGAGCAGTTCTTC. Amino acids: CASSVPGQGGNEQFF.

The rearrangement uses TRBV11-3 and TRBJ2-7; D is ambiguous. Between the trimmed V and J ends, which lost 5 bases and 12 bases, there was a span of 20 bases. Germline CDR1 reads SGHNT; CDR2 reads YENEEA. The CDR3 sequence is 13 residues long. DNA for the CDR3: TGTGCCAGCAGCCAAAGTCATCAGGCTTCGGCGTACTTC. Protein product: CASSQSHQASAYF. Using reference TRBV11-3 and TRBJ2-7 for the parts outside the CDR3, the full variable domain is EAGVVQSPRYKIIEKKQPVAFWCNPISGHNTLYWYLQNLGQGPELLIRYENEEAVDDSQLPKDRFSAERLKGVDSTLKIQPAELGDSAVYLCASSQSHQASAYFGPGTRLTVT.

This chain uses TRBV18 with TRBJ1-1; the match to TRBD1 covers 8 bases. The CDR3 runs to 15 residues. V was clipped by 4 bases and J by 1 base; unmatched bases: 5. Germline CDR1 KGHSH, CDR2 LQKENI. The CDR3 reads CASSRGGQGNTEAFF. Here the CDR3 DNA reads TGTGCCAGCTCACGGGGAGGACAGGGGAACACTGAAGCTTTCTTT.

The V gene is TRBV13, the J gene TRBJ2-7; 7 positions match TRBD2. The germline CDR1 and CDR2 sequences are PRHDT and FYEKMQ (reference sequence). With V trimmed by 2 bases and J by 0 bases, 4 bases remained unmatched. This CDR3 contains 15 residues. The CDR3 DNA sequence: TGTGCCAGCAGCTTATCCGGACTAGGCTCCTACGAGCAGTACTTC. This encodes CASSLSGLGSYEQYF.

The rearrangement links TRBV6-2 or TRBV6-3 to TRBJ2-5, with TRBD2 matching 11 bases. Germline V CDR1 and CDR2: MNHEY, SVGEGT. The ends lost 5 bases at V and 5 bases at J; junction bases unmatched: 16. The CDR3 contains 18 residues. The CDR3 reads CASSTPGLAVGARETQYF. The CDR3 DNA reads TGTGCCAGCAGTACTCCGGGACTAGCGGTGGGGGCCCGGGAGACCCAGTACTTC.

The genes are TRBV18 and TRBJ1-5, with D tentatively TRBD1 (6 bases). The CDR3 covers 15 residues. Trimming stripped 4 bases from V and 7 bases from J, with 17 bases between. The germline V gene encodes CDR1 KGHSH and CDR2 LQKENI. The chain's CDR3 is CASSRQTGSQQPQHF. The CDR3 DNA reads TGTGCCAGCTCACGACAAACAGGGAGTCAACAGCCCCAGCATTTT.

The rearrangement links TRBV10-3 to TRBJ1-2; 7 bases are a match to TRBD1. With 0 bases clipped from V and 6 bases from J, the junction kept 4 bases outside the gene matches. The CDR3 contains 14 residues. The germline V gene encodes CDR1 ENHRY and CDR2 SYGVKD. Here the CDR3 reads CAISESNRGDGYTF. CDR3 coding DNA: TGTGCCATCAGTGAGTCGAACAGGGGCGATGGCTACACCTTC.

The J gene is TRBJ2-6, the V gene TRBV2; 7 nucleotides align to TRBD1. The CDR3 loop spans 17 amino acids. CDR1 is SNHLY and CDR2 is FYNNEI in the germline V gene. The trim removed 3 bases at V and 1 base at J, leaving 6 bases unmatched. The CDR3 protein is CASSDRDRPSGANVLTF. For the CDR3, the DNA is TGTGCCAGCAGTGACCGGGACAGACCTTCTGGGGCCAACGTCCTGACTTTC.

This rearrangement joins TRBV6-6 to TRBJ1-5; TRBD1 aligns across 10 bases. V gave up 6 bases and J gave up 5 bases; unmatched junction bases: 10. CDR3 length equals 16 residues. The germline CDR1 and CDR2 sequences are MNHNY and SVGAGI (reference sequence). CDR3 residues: CASSPRDRGFDQPQHF. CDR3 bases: TGTGCCAGCAGCCCACGGGACAGGGGATTTGATCAGCCCCAGCATTTT.

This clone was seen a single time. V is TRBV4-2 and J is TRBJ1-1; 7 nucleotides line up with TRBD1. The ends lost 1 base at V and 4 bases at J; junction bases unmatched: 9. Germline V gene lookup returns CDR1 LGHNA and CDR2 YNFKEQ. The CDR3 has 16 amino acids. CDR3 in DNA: TGTGCCAGCAGCCAAGGGGGGGACAGACTTCTCACTGAAGCTTTCTTT. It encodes CASSQGGDRLLTEAFF.